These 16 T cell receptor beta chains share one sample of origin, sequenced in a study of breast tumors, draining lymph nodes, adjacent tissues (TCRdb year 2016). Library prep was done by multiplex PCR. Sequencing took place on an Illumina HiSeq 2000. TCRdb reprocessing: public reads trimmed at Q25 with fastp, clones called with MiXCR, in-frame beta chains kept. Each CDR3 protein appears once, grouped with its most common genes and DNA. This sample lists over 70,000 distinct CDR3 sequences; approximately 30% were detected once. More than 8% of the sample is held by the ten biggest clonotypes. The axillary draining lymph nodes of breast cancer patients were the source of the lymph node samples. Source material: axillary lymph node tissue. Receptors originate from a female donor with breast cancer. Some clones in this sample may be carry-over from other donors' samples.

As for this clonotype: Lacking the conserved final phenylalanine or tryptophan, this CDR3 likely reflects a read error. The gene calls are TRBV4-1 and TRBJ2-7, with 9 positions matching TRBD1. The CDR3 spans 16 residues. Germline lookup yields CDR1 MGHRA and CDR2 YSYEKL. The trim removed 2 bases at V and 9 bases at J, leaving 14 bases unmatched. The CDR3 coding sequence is TGCGCCAGCAGCCAAAGGGCACAGGGGGCAGGAAACGTGCAGTACCTC. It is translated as CASSQRAQGAGNVQYL.

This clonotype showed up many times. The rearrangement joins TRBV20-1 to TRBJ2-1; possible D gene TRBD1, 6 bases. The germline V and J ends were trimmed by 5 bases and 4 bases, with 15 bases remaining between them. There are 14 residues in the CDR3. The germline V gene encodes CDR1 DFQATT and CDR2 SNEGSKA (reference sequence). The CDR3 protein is CSAGRDIIYNEQFF. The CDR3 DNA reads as TGCAGTGCTGGCCGGGACATAATTTACAATGAGCAGTTCTTC.

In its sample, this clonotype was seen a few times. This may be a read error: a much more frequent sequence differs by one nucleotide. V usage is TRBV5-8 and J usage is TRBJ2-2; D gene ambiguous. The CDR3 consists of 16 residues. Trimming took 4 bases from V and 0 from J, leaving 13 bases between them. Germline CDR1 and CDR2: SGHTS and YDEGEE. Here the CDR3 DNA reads TGTGCCAGCAGCCCTATGGCCACGACGAACACCGGGGAGCTGTTTTTT. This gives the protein CASSPMATTNTGELFF.

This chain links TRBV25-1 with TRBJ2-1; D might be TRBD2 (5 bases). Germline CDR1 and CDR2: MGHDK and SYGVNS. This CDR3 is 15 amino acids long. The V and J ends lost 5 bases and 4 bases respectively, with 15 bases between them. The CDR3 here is CASSPNREGYNEQFF. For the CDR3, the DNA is TGTGCCAGCAGTCCCAACAGAGAGGGATACAATGAGCAGTTCTTC.

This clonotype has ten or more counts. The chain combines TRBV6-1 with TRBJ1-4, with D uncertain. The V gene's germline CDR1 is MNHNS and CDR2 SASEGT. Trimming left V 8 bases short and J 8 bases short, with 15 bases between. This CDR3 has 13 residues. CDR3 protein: CASLLRIQEKLFF. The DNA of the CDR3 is TGTGCCAGCTTACTGAGAATACAAGAAAAACTGTTTTTT.

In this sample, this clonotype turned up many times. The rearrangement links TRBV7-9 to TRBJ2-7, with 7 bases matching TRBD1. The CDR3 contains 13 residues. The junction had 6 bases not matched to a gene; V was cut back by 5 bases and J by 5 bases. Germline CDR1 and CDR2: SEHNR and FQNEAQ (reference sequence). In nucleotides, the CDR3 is TGTGCCAGCAGCCTAAATCAGGGGGACGAGCAGTACTTC. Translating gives CASSLNQGDEQYF.

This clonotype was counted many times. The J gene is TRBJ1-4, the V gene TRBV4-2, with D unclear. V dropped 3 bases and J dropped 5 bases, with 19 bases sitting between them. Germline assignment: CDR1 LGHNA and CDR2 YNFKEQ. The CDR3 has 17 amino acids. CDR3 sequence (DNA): TGTGCCAGCAGCCAGGCTAAGGGATCGATGGGGAATGAAAAACTGTTTTTT. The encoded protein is CASSQAKGSMGNEKLFF.

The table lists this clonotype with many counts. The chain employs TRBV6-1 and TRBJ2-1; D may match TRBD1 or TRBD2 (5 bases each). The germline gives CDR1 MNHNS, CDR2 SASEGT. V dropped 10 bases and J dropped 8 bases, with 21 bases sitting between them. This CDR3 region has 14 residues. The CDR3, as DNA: TGTGCCACCAGGGCGAAATGGGGGTTAGATGAGCAGTTCTTC. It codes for CATRAKWGLDEQFF.

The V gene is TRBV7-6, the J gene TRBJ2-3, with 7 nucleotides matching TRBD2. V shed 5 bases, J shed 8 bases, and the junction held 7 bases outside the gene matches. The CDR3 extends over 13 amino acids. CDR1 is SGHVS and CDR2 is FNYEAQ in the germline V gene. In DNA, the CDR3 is TGTGCCAGCAGCCGATTAGCGGGCGGTACGCAGTATTTT. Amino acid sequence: CASSRLAGGTQYF.

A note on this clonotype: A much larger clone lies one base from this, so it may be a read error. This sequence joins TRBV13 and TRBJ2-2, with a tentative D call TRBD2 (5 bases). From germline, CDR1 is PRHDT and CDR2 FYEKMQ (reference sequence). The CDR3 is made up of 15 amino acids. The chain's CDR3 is CASSPPGLSTRELFF. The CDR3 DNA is TGTGCCAGCAGCCCCCCGGGATTGTCCACCCGGGAGCTGTTTTTT.

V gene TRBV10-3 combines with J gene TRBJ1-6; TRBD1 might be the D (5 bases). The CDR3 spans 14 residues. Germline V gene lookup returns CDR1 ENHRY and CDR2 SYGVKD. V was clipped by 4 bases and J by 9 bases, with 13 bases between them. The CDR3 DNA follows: TGTGCCATCAGTGGAGGGGATTTTAGTTCACCCCTCCACTTT. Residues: CAISGGDFSSPLHF.

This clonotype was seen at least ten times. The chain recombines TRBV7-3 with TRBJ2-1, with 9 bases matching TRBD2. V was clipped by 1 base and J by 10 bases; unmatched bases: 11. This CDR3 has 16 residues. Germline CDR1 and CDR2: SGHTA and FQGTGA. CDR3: CASSLRELAGSGEQFF. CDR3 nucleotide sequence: TGTGCCAGCAGCTTAAGGGAGCTAGCGGGATCGGGCGAGCAGTTCTTC.

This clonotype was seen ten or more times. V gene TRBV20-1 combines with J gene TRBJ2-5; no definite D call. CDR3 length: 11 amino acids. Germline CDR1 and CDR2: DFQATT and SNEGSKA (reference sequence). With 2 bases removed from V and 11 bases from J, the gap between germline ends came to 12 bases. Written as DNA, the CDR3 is TGCAGTGCTAGAAAAAACCTGGTTCAGTACTTC. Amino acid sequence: CSARKNLVQYF.

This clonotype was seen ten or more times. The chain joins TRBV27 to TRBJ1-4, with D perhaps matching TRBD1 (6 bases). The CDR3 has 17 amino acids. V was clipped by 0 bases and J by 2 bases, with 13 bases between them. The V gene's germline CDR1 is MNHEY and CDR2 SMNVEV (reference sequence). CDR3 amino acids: CASSLSSRGRTNEKLFF. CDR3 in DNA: TGTGCCAGCAGTTTATCCTCCAGGGGACGTACTAATGAAAAACTGTTTTTT. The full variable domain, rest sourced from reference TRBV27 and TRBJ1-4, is EAQVTQNPRYLITVTGKKLTVTCSQNMNHEYMSWYRQDPGLGLRQIYYSMNVEVTDKGDVPEGYKVSRKEKRNFPLILESPSPNQTSLYFCASSLSSRGRTNEKLFFGSGTQLSVL.

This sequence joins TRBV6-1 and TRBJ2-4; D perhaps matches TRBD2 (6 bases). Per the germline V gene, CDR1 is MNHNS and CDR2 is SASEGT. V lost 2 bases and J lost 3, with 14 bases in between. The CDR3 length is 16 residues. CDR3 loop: CASSETGWGGKNIQYF. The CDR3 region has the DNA TGTGCCAGCAGTGAAACGGGCTGGGGAGGCAAAAACATTCAGTACTTC.

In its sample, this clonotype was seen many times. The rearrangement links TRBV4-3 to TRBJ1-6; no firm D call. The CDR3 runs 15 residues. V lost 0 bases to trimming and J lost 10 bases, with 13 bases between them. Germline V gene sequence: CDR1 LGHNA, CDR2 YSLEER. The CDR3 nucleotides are TGCGCCAGCAGCCAAGATAGGCCAGGCGGCTCACCCCTCCACTTT. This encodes CASSQDRPGGSPLHF.